This T cell receptor (beta chain) came from a study of shared clonotypes between healthy human individuals. Study-level points and caveats: Memory subsets had estimated richness that was generally smaller than that of naive subsets.

The CDR3 length is 11 residues. Germline V CDR1 and CDR2: MDHEN, SYDVKM. In the case of this clone: Its antigen is not known.

It was at deep level that the assay was run. Sequencing was performed with immunoSEQ multiplex PCR; in TCRdb, only in-frame clones are kept and a portion is missing. The sample yields a few million clones, less than 95% seen once. The sample comprised naive CD4+ T cells from PBMCs. Noted subset: CD45RA+ positively selected. The chain uses TRBV28 and TRBJ1-1; no definite D call. The clonotype comes from a man aged 18 to 30 in good health. Some clones in this sample may be carry-over from other donors' samples. This chain's CDR3 is CVARGNTEAFF. DNA of the CDR3: TGTGTGGCGCGCGGGAACACTGAAGCTTTCTTT.